These 12 T cell receptor beta chains originate from one sample sequenced in a study of long-term antiretroviral therapy in people with HIV. Version v3.0 of the immunoSEQ assay ran at survey level. Sequencing was performed with immunoSEQ multiplex PCR; in TCRdb, only in-frame clones are kept and a portion is missing. The sample includes about 39,000 clones, 85% to 90% of them seen just once. The sequencing here drew on unsorted PBMCs, taken 3.1 years after starting antiretroviral therapy. The receptors here all came from a woman aged 45-60 years with HIV.

The chain joins TRBV7-9 to TRBJ2-2, with TRBD2 matching 8 bases. CDR1 SEHNR and CDR2 FQNEAQ come from the germline V gene (reference sequence). CDR3 length: 18 residues. V lost 5 bases and J lost 1; bases outside the gene matches: 12. CDR3 sequence: CASSPRGAGGRNTGELFF. DNA for the CDR3: TGTGCCAGCAGCCCCCGGGGCGCGGGGGGCAGGAACACCGGGGAGCTGTTTTTT. Combining the CDR3 with reference TRBV7-9 and TRBJ2-2 gives the whole variable domain DTGVSQNPRHKITKRGQNVTFRCDPISEHNRLYWYRQTLGQGPEFLTYFQNEAQLEKSRLLSDRFSAERPKGSFSTLEIQRTEQGDSAMYLCASSPRGAGGRNTGELFFGEGSRLTVL.

The chain combines TRBV19 with TRBJ1-2; 7 bases map to TRBD1. CDR1 is LNHDA and CDR2 is SQIVND in the germline V gene (reference sequence). Trimming at V came to 5 bases and at J to 3 bases, leaving 9 bases not matched to a gene. The CDR3 loop spans 15 amino acids. This CDR3 reads CASSGGTESDYGYTF. CDR3 DNA: TGTGCCAGTAGTGGGGGGACAGAATCGGACTATGGCTACACCTTC.

The chain has TRBV7-8 and TRBJ1-1, with D hard to call. Trimming removed 5 bases from V and 1 base from J, with 11 bases in between. Per the germline V gene, CDR1 is SGHVS and CDR2 is FQNEAQ. This CDR3 has 14 amino acids. The CDR3 is CASSLRTQNTEAFF. CDR3 nucleotide sequence: TGTGCCAGCAGCCTTAGAACGCAGAACACTGAAGCTTTCTTT.

The V gene is TRBV2, the J gene TRBJ1-4, with unresolved D. V lost 7 bases, J lost 7 bases, and 16 bases lay in between. There are 14 residues in the CDR3. The germline CDR1 and CDR2 sequences are SNHLY and FYNNEI. CDR3 DNA: TGTGCCAGCACTACCGGCAGGTCGAGTGAAAAACTGTTTTTT. It translates to CASTTGRSSEKLFF. Full variable domain (rest looked up from reference TRBV2 and TRBJ1-4): EPEVTQTPSHQVTQMGQEVILRCVPISNHLYFYWYRQILGQKVEFLVSFYNNEISEKSEIFDDQFSVERPDGSNFTLKIRSTKLEDSAMYFCASTTGRSSEKLFFGSGTQLSVL.

V is TRBV9 and J is TRBJ1-3; no definite D call. V was trimmed by 0 bases and J by 0 bases, leaving 13 bases between them. The CDR3 contains 17 residues. The V gene's germline CDR1 is SGDLS and CDR2 YYNGEE. The chain's CDR3 is CASSVVPHAGSGNTIYF. The DNA of the CDR3 is TGTGCCAGCAGCGTAGTCCCGCACGCCGGCTCTGGAAACACCATATATTTT.

This rearrangement joins TRBV5-1 to TRBJ2-2; D is uncertain. The germline CDR1 and CDR2 sequences are SGHRS and YFSETQ. The germline V and J ends were trimmed by 2 bases and 0 bases, with 8 bases remaining between them. The CDR3 has 15 residues. The CDR3 sequence: CASSLMDPNTGELFF. The CDR3 DNA sequence: TGCGCCAGCAGCTTAATGGACCCGAACACCGGGGAGCTGTTTTTT. Looking up the rest from reference TRBV5-1 and TRBJ2-2 gives the full variable domain: KAGVTQTPRYLIKTRGQQVTLSCSPISGHRSVSWYQQTPGQGLQFLFEYFSETQRNKGNFPGRFSGRQFSNSRSEMNVSTLELGDSALYLCASSLMDPNTGELFFGEGSRLTVL.

This clone showed up just a few times. The V and J genes are TRBV5-4 and TRBJ1-3, with no clear D. Germline V gene data show CDR1 as SGHNT and CDR2 as YYREEE (reference sequence). V was pared by 4 bases and J by 7 bases, with 9 bases between. This CDR3 is built from 12 residues. As DNA, the CDR3 is TGTGCCAGCAGCCTAGATACCAACACCATATATTTT. Residues: CASSLDTNTIYF.

The chain has TRBV4-1 and TRBJ2-7; no reliable D call. Germline CDR1 MGHRA, CDR2 YSYEKL. This CDR3 region has 13 residues. Trimming stripped 1 base from V and 4 bases from J, with 8 bases between. The CDR3 DNA is TGCGCCAGCAGCCAAGCCCTCTTGTACGAGCAGTACTTC. It specifies CASSQALLYEQYF.

The gene calls are TRBV15 and TRBJ2-3, with no clear D. This CDR3 is 13 amino acids long. CDR1 and CDR2 from the germline V gene are LNHNV and YYDKDF (reference sequence). V was pared by 3 bases and J by 5 bases, with 9 bases between. CDR3 nucleotides: TGTGCCACCAGCAGGGATATGGGAGATACGCAGTATTTT. This codes for CATSRDMGDTQYF.

V is TRBV7-8 and J is TRBJ2-7; 7 positions match TRBD1. Unmatched junction bases numbered 8, after V lost 1 base and J lost 2 bases. Germline V CDR1 and CDR2: SGHVS, FQNEAQ. The CDR3 length is 16 residues. The CDR3 nucleotides are TGTGCCAGCAGCTTAGGGGGAACCGGGACAGCCTACGAGCAGTACTTC. Protein: CASSLGGTGTAYEQYF.

V is TRBV11-2 and J is TRBJ2-5; TRBD1 agrees at 7 bases. Trimming removed 4 bases from V and 3 bases from J; junction bases left unmatched: 2. CDR3 length: 13 amino acids. CDR1 is SGHAT and CDR2 is FQNNGV in the germline V gene. CDR3 DNA sequence: TGTGCCAGCAGCTCCGGGACAGAAGAGACCCAGTACTTC. Translation: CASSSGTEETQYF.

The chain joins TRBV7-8 to TRBJ1-5, with D possibly TRBD1 on 6 matching bases. Trimming left V 2 bases short and J 5 bases short, with 10 bases between. Germline V gene data show CDR1 as SGHVS and CDR2 as FQNEAQ. There are 14 residues in the CDR3. The CDR3 bases are TGTGCCAGCAGCTTAATTGCAGGGGATCAGCCCCAGCATTTT. Amino acid sequence: CASSLIAGDQPQHF.